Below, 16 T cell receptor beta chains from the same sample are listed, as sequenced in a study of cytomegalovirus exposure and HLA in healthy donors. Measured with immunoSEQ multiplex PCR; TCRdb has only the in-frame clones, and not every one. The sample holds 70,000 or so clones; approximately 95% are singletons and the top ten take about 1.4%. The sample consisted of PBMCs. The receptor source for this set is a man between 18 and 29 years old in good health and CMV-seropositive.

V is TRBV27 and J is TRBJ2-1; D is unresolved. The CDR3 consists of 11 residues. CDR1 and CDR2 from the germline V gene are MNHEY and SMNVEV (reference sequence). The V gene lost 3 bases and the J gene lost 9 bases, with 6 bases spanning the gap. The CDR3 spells CASSFGSEQFF. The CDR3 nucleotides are TGTGCCAGCAGTTTCGGGTCTGAGCAGTTCTTC.

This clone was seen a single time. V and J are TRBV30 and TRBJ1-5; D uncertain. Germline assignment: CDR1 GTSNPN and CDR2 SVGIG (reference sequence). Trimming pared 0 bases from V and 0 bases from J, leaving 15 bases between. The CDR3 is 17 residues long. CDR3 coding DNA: TGTGCCTGGAGTGTAGGCGGGTTACTCTATAGCAATCAGCCCCAGCATTTT. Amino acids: CAWSVGGLLYSNQPQHF.

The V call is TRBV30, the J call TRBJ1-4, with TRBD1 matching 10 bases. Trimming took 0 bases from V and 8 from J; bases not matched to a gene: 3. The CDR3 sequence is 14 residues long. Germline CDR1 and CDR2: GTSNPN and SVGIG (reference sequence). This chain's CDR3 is CAWSVGQGGEKLFF. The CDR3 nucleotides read TGTGCCTGGAGTGTTGGACAGGGGGGAGAAAAACTGTTTTTT. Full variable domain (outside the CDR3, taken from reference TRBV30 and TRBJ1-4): SQTIHQWPATLVQPVGSPLSLECTVEGTSNPNLYWYRQAAGRGLQLLFYSVGIGQISSEVPQNLSASRPQDRQFILSSKKLLLSDSGFYLCAWSVGQGGEKLFFGSGTQLSVL.

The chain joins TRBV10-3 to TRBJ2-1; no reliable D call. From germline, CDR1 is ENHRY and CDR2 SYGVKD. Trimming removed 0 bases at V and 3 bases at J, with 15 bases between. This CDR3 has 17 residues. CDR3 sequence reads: CAISESAQIPGYNEQFF. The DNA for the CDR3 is TGTGCCATCAGTGAGTCGGCTCAAATCCCGGGCTACAATGAGCAGTTCTTC.

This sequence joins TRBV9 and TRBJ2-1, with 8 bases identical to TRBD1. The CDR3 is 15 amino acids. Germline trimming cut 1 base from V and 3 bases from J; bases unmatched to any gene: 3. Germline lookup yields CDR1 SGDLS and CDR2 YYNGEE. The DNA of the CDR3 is TGTGCCAGCAGCGTACATACAGGGGGCTACAATGAGCAGTTCTTC. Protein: CASSVHTGGYNEQFF.

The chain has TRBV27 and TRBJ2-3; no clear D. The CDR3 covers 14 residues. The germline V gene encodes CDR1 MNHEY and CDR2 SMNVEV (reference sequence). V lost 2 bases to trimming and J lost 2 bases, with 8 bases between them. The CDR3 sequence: CASSLSADTDTQYF. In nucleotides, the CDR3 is TGTGCCAGCAGTTTAAGCGCGGACACAGATACGCAGTATTTT.

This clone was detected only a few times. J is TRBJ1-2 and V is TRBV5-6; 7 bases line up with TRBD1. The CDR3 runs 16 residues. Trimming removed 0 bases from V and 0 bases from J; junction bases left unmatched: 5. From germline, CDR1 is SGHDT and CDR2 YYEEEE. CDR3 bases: TGTGCCAGCAGCTTGGCGCACAGGGGTTCTAACTATGGCTACACCTTC. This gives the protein CASSLAHRGSNYGYTF.

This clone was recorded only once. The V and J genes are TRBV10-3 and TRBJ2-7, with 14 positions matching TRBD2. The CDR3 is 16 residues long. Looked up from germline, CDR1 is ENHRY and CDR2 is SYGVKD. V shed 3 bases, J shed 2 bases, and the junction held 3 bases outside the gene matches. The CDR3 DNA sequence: TGTGCCATCAGTGACTCGACTAGCGGGAGGGCCTACGAGCAGTACTTC. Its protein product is CAISDSTSGRAYEQYF.

CDR3 in DNA: TGTGCCAGCAGCGTTCGAGTCGACAGCAGAGATGAAGCTTTCTTT. Translation: CASSVRVDSRDEAFF. The rearrangement joins TRBV9 to TRBJ1-1, with a tentative D call TRBD1 (5 bases). V lost 2 bases to trimming and J lost 7 bases, with 18 bases between them. The CDR3 totals 15 residues. Germline lookup yields CDR1 SGDLS and CDR2 YYNGEE.

CDR3 nucleotides: TGTGCCTGGAGTGTAGGAGCCTTGAACACTGAAGCTTTCTTT. Protein product: CAWSVGALNTEAFF. J is TRBJ1-1 and V is TRBV30; D not resolved. Per germline, CDR1 GTSNPN and CDR2 SVGIG (reference sequence). This CDR3 is built from 14 residues. V lost 0 bases and J 0 bases, leaving 8 bases between the germline ends.

This CDR3 reads CASRGKKQVNTGELFF. The CDR3 nucleotides read TGTGCCAGCAGGGGTAAGAAACAGGTCAACACCGGGGAGCTGTTTTTT. The J gene is TRBJ2-2, the V gene TRBV28; a weak D match, TRBD1 (5 bases). The CDR3 is 16 amino acids. Germline V CDR1 and CDR2: MDHEN, SYDVKM. Between the trimmed V and J ends, which lost 6 bases and 2 bases, there was a span of 16 bases.

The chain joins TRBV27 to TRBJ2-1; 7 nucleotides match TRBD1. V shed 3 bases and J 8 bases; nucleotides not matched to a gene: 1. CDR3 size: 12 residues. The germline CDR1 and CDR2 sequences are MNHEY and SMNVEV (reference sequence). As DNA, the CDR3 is TGTGCCAGCAGTTTCACAGGGGATGAGCAGTTCTTC. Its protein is CASSFTGDEQFF.

The CDR3 coding sequence is TGTGCCAGCAGTCCTCCCTCCGGGTTTTACTCCTACGAGCAGTACTTC. This codes for CASSPPSGFYSYEQYF. The chain employs TRBV28 and TRBJ2-7; no clear D gene. The V gene's germline CDR1 is MDHEN and CDR2 SYDVKM. V lost 5 bases and J lost 0, with 17 bases in between. The CDR3 sequence is 16 residues long.

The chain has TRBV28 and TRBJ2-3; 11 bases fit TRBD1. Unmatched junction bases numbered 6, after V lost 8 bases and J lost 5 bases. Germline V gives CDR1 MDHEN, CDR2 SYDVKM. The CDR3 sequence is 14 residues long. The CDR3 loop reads CASRGQGALDTQYF. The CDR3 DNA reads TGTGCCAGCCGAGGACAGGGGGCATTAGATACGCAGTATTTT.

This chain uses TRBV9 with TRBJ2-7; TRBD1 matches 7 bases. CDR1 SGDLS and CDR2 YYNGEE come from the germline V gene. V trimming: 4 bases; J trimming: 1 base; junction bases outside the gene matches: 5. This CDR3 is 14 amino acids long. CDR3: CASSPTDRSYEQYF. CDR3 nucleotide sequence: TGTGCCAGCAGCCCAACGGACAGGTCCTACGAGCAGTACTTC.

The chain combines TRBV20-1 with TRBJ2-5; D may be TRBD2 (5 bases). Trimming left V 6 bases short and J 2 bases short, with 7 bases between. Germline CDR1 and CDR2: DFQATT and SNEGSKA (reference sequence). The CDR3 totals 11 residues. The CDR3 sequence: CSAGEQETQYF. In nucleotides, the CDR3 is TGCAGTGCCGGGGAACAAGAGACCCAGTACTTC.